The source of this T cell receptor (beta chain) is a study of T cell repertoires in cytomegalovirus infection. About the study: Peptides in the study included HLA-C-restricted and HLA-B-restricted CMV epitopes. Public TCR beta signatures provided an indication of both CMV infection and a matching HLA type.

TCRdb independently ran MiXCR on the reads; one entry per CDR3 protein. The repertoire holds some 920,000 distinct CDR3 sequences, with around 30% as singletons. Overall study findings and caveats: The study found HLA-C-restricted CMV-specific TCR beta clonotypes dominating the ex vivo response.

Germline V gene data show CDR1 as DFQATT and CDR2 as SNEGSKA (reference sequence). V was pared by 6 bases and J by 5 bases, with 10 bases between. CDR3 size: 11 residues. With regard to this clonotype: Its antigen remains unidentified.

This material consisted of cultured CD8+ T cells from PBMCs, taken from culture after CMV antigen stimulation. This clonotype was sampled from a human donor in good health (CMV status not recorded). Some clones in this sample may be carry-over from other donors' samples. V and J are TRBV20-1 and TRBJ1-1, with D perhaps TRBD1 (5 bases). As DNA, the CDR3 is TGCAGTGCCCTCGGGGGGACTGAAGCTTTCTTT. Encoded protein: CSALGGTEAFF.